This T cell receptor (beta chain) derives from a study of shared clonotypes between healthy human individuals. Findings and limits, study-wide: Investigators collected only blood, and repertoires in tissues likely differ.

Concerning this clone itself: Antigen specificity is unknown. Other DNA sequences in the sample encode the same CDR3.

This CDR3 has 14 residues. V lost 4 bases to trimming and J lost 1 base, with 10 bases between them. The germline V gene encodes CDR1 MNHEY and CDR2 SVGAGI. Positive CCR7 selection of CD45RO-negative cells yielded the naive CD8 cells, and terminally differentiated effector memory CD45RA+ cells were excluded. Sequenced by immunoSEQ multiplex PCR; TCRdb stores in-frame clones only, minus some. The table shows millions of clones, with approximately 95% occurring only once. The chain combines TRBV6-5 with TRBJ1-1; a weak D match, TRBD1 (6 bases). The receptor comes from a man aged 18 to 30 in good health. Sample: naive CD8+ T cells sorted from blood. The CDR3 DNA follows: TGTGCCAGCAGTTTACAGGGTACGAACACTGAAGCTTTCTTT. It yields the protein CASSLQGTNTEAFF.